The 11 T cell receptor beta chains below all came from one sample that was sequenced in a study of cytomegalovirus exposure and HLA in healthy donors. PCR primers comprised 60 Vbeta and 13 Jbeta primers. The repertoire was sequenced with immunoSEQ multiplex PCR; TCRdb's copy has only in-frame clones and lacks some. The sample lists about 120,000 clones, 81% occurring once. Sequences were obtained from PBMCs. These receptors were taken from a woman aged 25 to 39 in good health and CMV-seronegative.

The sample holds one count of this clone. This CDR3 reads CASSLARGGAGANVLTF. Written as DNA, the CDR3 is TGTGCCAGCAGCTTAGCGCGAGGAGGGGCTGGGGCCAACGTCCTGACTTTC. The J gene is TRBJ2-6, the V gene TRBV7-9, with a tentative D call TRBD2 (6 bases). CDR1 is SEHNR and CDR2 is FQNEAQ in the germline V gene (reference sequence). The CDR3 runs 17 residues. The V gene lost 0 bases and the J gene lost 2 bases, with 11 bases spanning the gap.

The chain recombines TRBV15 with TRBJ1-2; TRBD1 matches 9 bases. Looked up from germline, CDR1 is LNHNV and CDR2 is YYDKDF (reference sequence). J was trimmed by 5 bases and V by 3 bases; bases with no gene match: 7. This CDR3 spans 15 amino acids. CDR3 region: CATSRPTGGEYGYTF. The CDR3 nucleotides read TGTGCCACCAGCAGGCCCACAGGGGGCGAATATGGCTACACCTTC.

The rearrangement uses TRBV2 and TRBJ2-7, with 8 bases that match TRBD1. Germline V gene sequence: CDR1 SNHLY, CDR2 FYNNEI. V was pared by 4 bases and J by 3 bases, with 5 bases of the junction left unmatched. CDR3 size: 14 residues. The CDR3 DNA follows: TGTGCCAGCAGTGCCTTACAGGGGGTCTACGAGCAGTACTTC. This sequence encodes CASSALQGVYEQYF.

The chain employs TRBV5-1 and TRBJ2-7; 7 bases are shared with TRBD2. Germline loops: CDR1 SGHRS, CDR2 YFSETQ. After removal of 5 bases from V and 0 bases from J, the junction contained 5 bases not matched to a gene. This CDR3 comprises 14 residues. CDR3 region: CASRLAPSSYEQYF. CDR3 bases: TGCGCCAGCAGACTAGCGCCGAGCTCCTACGAGCAGTACTTC. Filled out from reference TRBV5-1 and TRBJ2-7, the complete variable domain reads KAGVTQTPRYLIKTRGQQVTLSCSPISGHRSVSWYQQTPGQGLQFLFEYFSETQRNKGNFPGRFSGRQFSNSRSEMNVSTLELGDSALYLCASRLAPSSYEQYFGPGTRLTVT.

CDR3 residues: CASSFEASGSSYNEQFF. CDR3 in DNA: TGTGCCAGCAGCTTCGAGGCTAGCGGGAGCTCCTACAATGAGCAGTTCTTC. This rearrangement joins TRBV7-2 to TRBJ2-1; 10 bases align to TRBD2. The ends lost 3 bases at V and 0 bases at J; junction bases unmatched: 5. Germline-derived CDR1 and CDR2 are SGHTA and FQGNSA. This CDR3 region has 17 residues.

This chain links TRBV10-1 with TRBJ2-2; TRBD1 is a possible D gene (6 bases). CDR3 length: 13 residues. Per the germline V gene, CDR1 is WNHNN and CDR2 is SYGVQD (reference sequence). V was pared by 3 bases and J by 6 bases, with 8 bases between. CDR3 residues: CASSDRGPGELFF. For the CDR3, the DNA is TGCGCCAGCAGTGACAGGGGACCCGGGGAGCTGTTTTTT.

This clone has a handful of counts. CDR3 residues: CATSRGTGTGRSYGYTF. DNA of the CDR3: TGTGCCACCAGCAGAGGAACCGGGACAGGTCGATCTTATGGCTACACCTTC. This chain joins TRBV15 and TRBJ1-2, with 8 bases lining up with TRBD1. The germline gives CDR1 LNHNV, CDR2 YYDKDF (reference sequence). The CDR3 spans 17 residues. J gave up 5 bases and V 1 base, and 12 bases lay outside the gene matches.

The chain links TRBV19 to TRBJ2-1; no definite D call. The length of the CDR3 is 10 residues. Trimming pared 11 bases from V and 8 bases from J, leaving 10 bases between. The V gene's germline CDR1 is LNHDA and CDR2 SQIVND (reference sequence). The CDR3: CACPRDEQFF. In DNA, the CDR3 is TGTGCCTGCCCAAGAGATGAGCAGTTCTTC. Looking up the rest from reference TRBV19 and TRBJ2-1 gives the full variable domain: DGGITQSPKYLFRKEGQNVTLSCEQNLNHDAMYWYRQDPGQGLRLIYYSQIVNDFQKGDIAEGYSVSREKKESFPLTVTSAQKNPTAFYLCACPRDEQFFGPGTRLTVL.

V is TRBV6-1 and J is TRBJ2-3; 7 bases align to TRBD2. Germline V gives CDR1 MNHNS, CDR2 SASEGT. The CDR3 covers 15 residues. Germline trimming cut 3 bases from V and 2 bases from J; bases unmatched to any gene: 5. The DNA of the CDR3 is TGTGCCAGCAGTGAGGCGGGAGTTGCCACAGATACGCAGTATTTT. Translation: CASSEAGVATDTQYF.

The chain is built from TRBV7-9 and TRBJ1-5, with D perhaps matching TRBD1 (5 bases). The length of the CDR3 is 11 residues. Trimming shortened V by 5 bases and J by 11 bases, and 10 bases separated the two germline ends. Germline V gene sequence: CDR1 SEHNR, CDR2 FQNEAQ (reference sequence). CDR3 region: CASSLSGAQHF. The CDR3 DNA reads TGTGCCAGCAGCCTTTCGGGGGCCCAGCATTTT.

This chain uses TRBV7-3 with TRBJ2-3, with 7 bases fitting TRBD2. CDR1 SGHTA and CDR2 FQGTGA come from the germline V gene. The CDR3 spans 15 residues. The V gene end was trimmed by 2 bases and the J gene end by 1 base; junction bases not matched to a gene: 3. The CDR3 DNA reads TGTGCCAGCAGCTTATACCTAGCGGGCACAGATACGCAGTATTTT. Protein sequence: CASSLYLAGTDTQYF. Variable domain in full (rest from reference TRBV7-3 and TRBJ2-3): GAGVSQTPSNKVTEKGKYVELRCDPISGHTALYWYRQSLGQGPEFLIYFQGTGAADDSGLPNDRFFAVRPEGSVSTLKIQRTERGDSAVYLCASSLYLAGTDTQYFGPGTRLTVL.